This T cell receptor beta chain appears in the sequencing data of a study of blood T cells in healthy people across ages. Regarding this clonotype: Its target is unknown.

Regarding the study as a whole: Naive T cell percentage showed a strong correlation with TCR beta diversity. When set beside aged donors, long-lived donors presented more naive CD4+ cells and higher diversity.

Trimming removed 7 bases at V and 8 bases at J, with 17 bases between. The CDR3 covers 13 residues. Germline CDR1 is LGHNT and CDR2 is FRNRAP. A J-beta primer mix and a sample-barcoded 5' primer were used in a second PCR of about 7 to 12 cycles. MiXCR, run by TCRdb on the 5' RACE reads, gives a single entry per CDR3 protein. The data show 1.5 million to 2 million distinct CDR3 sequences, with just under 50% seen just once and 2.1% held by the top ten. The chain recombines TRBV12-5 with TRBJ1-1, with no clear D. The clonotype was recovered from a middle-aged woman in good health. The source material was blood. The CDR3 DNA reads TGTGCTAGTGCTCAATCAAACCGGGCCGAAGCTTTCTTT. It encodes CASAQSNRAEAFF.